The 15 T cell receptor beta chains below all came from one sample that was sequenced in a study of tissue T cells after allogeneic stem cell transplantation. Time point of the sample: mouse harvest day 7 after allogeneic transplant. Mouse grafts combined 10^7 T-cell-depleted bone marrow cells with 10^6 splenic CD5+ T cells. Clones were read by immunoSEQ multiplex PCR, and TCRdb kept only the in-frame ones, dropping some. The sample has roughly 7,200 clones; 40% to 60% are singletons. Input material: gut tissue. The receptors originated from a female BALB/c mouse given C57BL/6 T cells with graft-versus-host disease after an allogeneic hematopoietic cell transplant.

Comments on this clone: Gene labels here are mouse ones. CDR3 sequence reads: CASSEDWGGANTQYF. CDR3 DNA, as far as it was read: TGTGCCAGCAGTGAAGACTGGGGGGGCGCGAACACCCAGTAC. The chain has TRBV13-3 and TRBJ2-5; 12 nucleotides align to TRBD2. From the germline J gene comes the end of the CDR3, since the read stops 1 residue before it. Germline V CDR1 and CDR2: NNHDY, SYVADS. The CDR3 spans 15 residues. V was clipped by 2 bases and J by 7 bases; unmatched bases: 5.

This clone was seen a single time. Any gene name here is a mouse gene name. The CDR3 end is not reached by the read, which stops 1 residue before it; the germline J gene fills it in. This rearrangement joins TRBV23 to TRBJ1-1. CDR3 length: 13 amino acids. Germline CDR1 and CDR2: KGHTA and FQNQQP. The sequenced part of the CDR3 DNA is TGCTCCAGCAGTCAATCCGGACGAACAGAAGTCTTC. This translates into CSSSQSGRTEVF. The complete CDR3 sequence is CSSSQSGRTEVFF.

This clone was counted between two and nine times. Each gene name is a mouse one. The CDR3 end falls 1 residue outside the read, so it is completed with the germline J gene. The chain carries TRBV12-2 and TRBJ2-2, with D possibly matching TRBD1 (6 bases). Per the germline V gene, CDR1 is SGHLS and CDR2 is HYDKME. V shed 4 bases and J shed 0 bases, with 8 bases lying between them. This CDR3 has 14 residues. Here the CDR3 reads CASSEGANTGQLYF. The covered CDR3 bases are TGTGCCAGCTCGGAGGGGGCAAACACCGGGCAGCTCTAC.

Concerning this clone: Gene names and germline refer to mouse. Sequencing ends 1 residue short of the CDR3 end; the germline J gene provides the rest. V and J are TRBV26 and TRBJ2-1, with D tentatively TRBD2 (6 bases). V lost 6 bases and J lost 1, with 10 bases in between. The CDR3 is 14 amino acids. Germline CDR1 KGHPV, CDR2 FQNQEV (reference sequence). CDR3 DNA, as far as it was read: TGTGCCAGCAGCCGACTGGAAAACTATGCTGAGCAGTTC. Translated, it gives CASSRLENYAEQF. The complete CDR3 reads CASSRLENYAEQFF.

A note on this clone: Each gene name is a mouse one. The read finishes 1 residue shy of the CDR3 end, and the germline J gene is used to complete it. The V gene is TRBV26, the J gene TRBJ2-1; 9 nucleotides agree with TRBD2. The V gene end was trimmed by 6 bases and the J gene end by 0 bases; junction bases not matched to a gene: 3. The CDR3 contains 15 residues. Germline assignment: CDR1 KGHPV and CDR2 FQNQEV (reference sequence). The chain's CDR3 is CASRDWGYNYAEQFF. Incomplete CDR3 DNA: TGTGCCAGCAGGGACTGGGGTTATAACTATGCTGAGCAGTTC.

A remark on this clone: Any gene name here is a mouse gene name. The read falls 1 residue short of the CDR3 end, and the missing part is taken from the germline J gene. The chain recombines TRBV26 with TRBJ1-1; TRBD1 is a possible D gene (6 bases). The CDR3 is 13 residues long. Trimming left V 6 bases short and J 0 bases short, with 8 bases between. The germline CDR1 and CDR2 sequences are KGHPV and FQNQEV (reference sequence). The CDR3 bases that were read are TGTGCCAGCAGGGGGACATCAAACACAGAAGTCTTC. Protein sequence: CASRGTSNTEVF. The CDR3 in full is CASRGTSNTEVFF. The whole variable domain, filled in from reference TRBV26 and TRBJ1-1, reads NSKVIQTPRYLVKGQGQKAKMRCIPEKGHPVVFWYQQNKNNEFKFLINFQNQEVLQQIDMTEKRFSAECPSNSPCSLEIQSSEAGDSALYLCASRGTSNTEVFFGKGTRLTVV.

This clone was observed a few times. Mouse germline and gene names are used. The DNA ends 1 residue before the CDR3 does, and the rest of the CDR3 is filled in from the germline J gene. The chain employs TRBV26 and TRBJ2-1; a possible D gene is TRBD1 (5 bases). The CDR3 runs to 15 residues. Germline CDR1 is KGHPV and CDR2 is FQNQEV (reference sequence). V lost 0 bases and J lost 1, with 7 bases in between. CDR3 in amino acids: CASSLSSGNYAEQFF. The covered CDR3 bases are TGTGCCAGCAGTCTGTCGTCAGGGAACTATGCTGAGCAGTTC.

Concerning this clone: The genes are named according to mouse. The CDR3 goes on 1 residue after the read ends, and that part is filled in from the germline J gene. V gene TRBV19 combines with J gene TRBJ1-3, with a possible D match to TRBD1 (5 bases). V was clipped by 0 bases and J by 4 bases, with 8 bases between them. This CDR3 is 14 amino acids long. The germline gives CDR1 FNHDT, CDR2 SITEND (reference sequence). CDR3 sequence reads: CASSIGGRGNTLYF. The part of the CDR3 DNA that was read is TGTGCCAGCAGTATAGGGGGGAGAGGAAATACGCTCTAT.

Notes on this clone: Genes and germline are mouse. The read finishes 1 residue shy of the CDR3 end, and the germline J gene is used to complete it. The gene calls are TRBV29 and TRBJ2-3; tentatively, D is TRBD1 (7 bases). The V and J ends lost 7 bases and 6 bases respectively, with 11 bases between them. Germline CDR1 and CDR2: MSHET and SYDVDS. This CDR3 comprises 12 residues. CDR3 DNA (partial): TGTGCTAGCACCTCAGGGGGGGAAACGCTGTAT. It translates to CASTSGGETLY. The CDR3 in full is CASTSGGETLYF.

As for this clone: The genes are named according to mouse. The sequenced fragment ends 1 residue before the CDR3 boundary, so the rest is inferred from the germline J gene. This chain joins TRBV23 and TRBJ1-1; the table assigns TRBD1, which was not confirmed against the DNA. This CDR3 has 14 residues. CDR1 and CDR2 from the germline V gene are KGHTA and FQNQQP. The covered CDR3 bases are TGCTCCAGCAGTCCGACAGGAGCAAACACAGAAGTCTTC. Translation: CSSSPTGANTEVF. The whole CDR3 protein is CSSSPTGANTEVFF.

Turning to this clone: Germline and genes: mouse. The CDR3 bases that were read are TGTGCCAGCAGTGGACAGGGGGGAGACGAAAGATTATTT. Translating gives CASSGQGGDERLF. The full CDR3 sequence reads CASSGQGGDERLFF. The chain combines TRBV13-1 with TRBJ1-4; 9 positions match TRBD1. Read sequence stops 1 residue before the CDR3 end, and the germline J gene provides the missing end. The CDR3 extends over 14 amino acids. Germline assignment: CDR1 NSHNY and CDR2 SYGAGN. Trimming took 3 bases from V and 6 from J; bases not matched to a gene: 3.

The table lists this clone with a few counts. Germline and genes: mouse. The part of the CDR3 DNA that was read is TGTGCCAGCAGCCCGGGGGCCTCCTATGAACAGTAC. Translation gives CASSPGASYEQY. The CDR3 in full is CASSPGASYEQYF. This sequence joins TRBV2 and TRBJ2-7; D might be TRBD1 or TRBD2, each matching 6 bases. The missing CDR3 end, 1 residue past where the read stops, is filled in from the germline J gene. V was cut by 4 bases and J by 0 bases, with 7 bases left in between. The CDR3 length is 13 residues. CDR1 and CDR2 (germline): LGHNA, YSYQKL.

This clone is labeled as medium-sized. Mouse names are used for the genes. From the germline J gene comes the end of the CDR3, since the read stops 1 residue before it. The V and J genes are TRBV26 and TRBJ2-4, with a weak D call TRBD1 (5 bases). The germline CDR1 and CDR2 sequences are KGHPV and FQNQEV (reference sequence). V was clipped by 2 bases and J by 0 bases, with 6 bases between them. The CDR3 length is 14 residues. The CDR3 here is CASSLRTSQNTLYF. CDR3 DNA (partial): TGTGCCAGCAGTCTGCGGACAAGTCAAAACACCTTGTAC.

This clone showed up just a few times. Genes and germline are mouse. The read gets to within 1 residue of the CDR3 end, and the germline J gene fills in the rest. This sequence joins TRBV3 and TRBJ1-5; TRBD1 matches at 7 bases. The germline V gene encodes CDR1 SNHLY and CDR2 FYNGKV (reference sequence). The CDR3 extends over 13 amino acids. V was clipped by 4 bases and J by 5 bases; unmatched bases: 2. The sequenced part of the CDR3 DNA is TGTGCCAGCAGCTACAGGGGAGACCAGGCTCCGCTT. Its translation is CASSYRGDQAPL. The whole CDR3 protein is CASSYRGDQAPLF. The full variable domain, with the rest looked up from reference TRBV3 and TRBJ1-5, is GPKVLQIPSHQIIDMGQMVTLNCDPVSNHLYFYWYKQILGQQMEFLVNFYNGKVMEKSKLFKDQFSVERPDGSYFTLKIQPTALEDSAVYFCASSYRGDQAPLFGEGTRLSVL.

There are a few counts of this clone. Gene labels here are mouse ones. The read terminates 1 residue before the CDR3 end, so the remaining end is supplied by the germline J gene. The rearrangement uses TRBV23 and TRBJ2-7; the table's D call of TRBD2 was not tested on the DNA. The CDR3 spans 15 residues. Per the germline V gene, CDR1 is KGHTA and CDR2 is FQNQQP. The CDR3 protein is CSSSQSLGGRREQYF. The CDR3 bases that were read are TGCTCCAGCAGTCAATCGCTGGGGGGGCGGCGGGAACAGTAC.